The T cell receptor (beta chain) under discussion was sequenced for a study of blood T cell repertoires in COVID-19. The CDR3 sequence is 15 residues long. The germline V gene encodes CDR1 LGHNT and CDR2 FRNRAP. V gave up 4 bases and J gave up 6 bases; unmatched junction bases: 8. The repertoire was sequenced with immunoSEQ multiplex PCR; TCRdb's copy has only in-frame clones and lacks some. The sample has roughly 290,000 clones; about 88% are singletons. V gene TRBV12-5 combines with J gene TRBJ2-1; 8 nucleotides agree with TRBD1. The sample comprised peripheral blood. This clonotype was sampled from a woman aged 55 to 70 with acute or convalescent COVID-19. The CDR3 region is CASGCPDRVLNEQFF. DNA of the CDR3: TGTGCTAGTGGTTGCCCGGACAGGGTCCTCAATGAGCAGTTCTTC.